The 8 T cell receptor beta chains below all came from one sample that was sequenced in a study of shared clonotypes between healthy human individuals. Some clones are missing from TCRdb's copy, which holds only in-frame ones; the method was immunoSEQ multiplex PCR. Of millions of clones listed, about 92% are singletons. Sequenced input: naive CD4+ T cells sorted from blood. The sample's subset: CD45RA+ positively selected. These receptor sequences come from a man younger than 35 in good health.

In regard to this clone: Other DNA sequences of this sample code for an identical CDR3. The V call is TRBV4-1, the J call TRBJ2-1, with D tentatively TRBD1 or TRBD2 (5 bases each). This CDR3 contains 15 residues. Germline V CDR1 and CDR2: MGHRA, YSYEKL. V lost 4 bases and J lost 2, with 12 bases in between. CDR3 sequence reads: CASSRPGTPYNEQFF. CDR3 in DNA: TGCGCCAGCAGCCGACCCGGGACCCCCTACAATGAGCAGTTCTTC.

V gene TRBV5-1 combines with J gene TRBJ2-5, with 8 bases identical to TRBD2. With V trimmed by 1 base and J by 2 bases, 10 bases remained unmatched. Germline CDR1 and CDR2: SGHRS and YFSETQ. The CDR3 has 17 amino acids. The CDR3 loop is CASSLYGGAGAQETQYF. CDR3 nucleotides: TGCGCCAGCAGCTTGTATGGCGGAGCGGGAGCTCAAGAGACCCAGTACTTC.

The chain links TRBV5-4 to TRBJ2-3; D call uncertain. Trimming removed 0 bases at V and 7 bases at J, with 9 bases between. Looked up from germline, CDR1 is SGHNT and CDR2 is YYREEE (reference sequence). The CDR3 has 13 residues. The CDR3 spells CASSLGPDYTQYF. CDR3 coding DNA: TGTGCCAGCAGCTTGGGCCCAGACTATACGCAGTATTTT.

The V gene is TRBV11-2, the J gene TRBJ2-1; 10 bases are a match to TRBD2. This CDR3 is built from 15 residues. Trimming removed 3 bases from V and 9 bases from J; junction bases left unmatched: 8. Germline assignment: CDR1 SGHAT and CDR2 FQNNGV. CDR3 DNA sequence: TGTGCCAGCAGCTTCAGTCCTAGCGGGAGTCTTGAGCAGTTCTTC. Translating it yields CASSFSPSGSLEQFF.

V is TRBV6-5 and J is TRBJ1-6; tentative D call: TRBD1 (6 bases). Germline-derived CDR1 and CDR2 are MNHEY and SVGAGI. The CDR3 runs to 13 residues. V lost 6 bases and J lost 5, with 8 bases in between. CDR3 in amino acids: CASRQGNNSPLHF. The CDR3 bases are TGTGCCAGCAGACAGGGAAATAATTCACCCCTCCACTTT.

The chain couples TRBV5-1 to TRBJ2-2; tentative D call: TRBD2 (6 bases). Germline CDR1 reads SGHRS; CDR2 reads YFSETQ. The CDR3 loop spans 16 amino acids. V was pared by 3 bases and J by 3 bases, with 15 bases between. CDR3 in DNA: TGCGCCAGCAGCTCCAAGACTAGAACCGACACCGGGGAGCTGTTTTTT. The encoded protein is CASSSKTRTDTGELFF. Filled out from reference TRBV5-1 and TRBJ2-2, the complete variable domain reads KAGVTQTPRYLIKTRGQQVTLSCSPISGHRSVSWYQQTPGQGLQFLFEYFSETQRNKGNFPGRFSGRQFSNSRSEMNVSTLELGDSALYLCASSSKTRTDTGELFFGEGSRLTVL.

The chain couples TRBV19 to TRBJ2-7, with 9 bases aligning to TRBD1. Germline CDR1 LNHDA, CDR2 SQIVND (reference sequence). There are 14 residues in the CDR3. J was trimmed by 0 bases and V by 5 bases; bases with no gene match: 2. CDR3 amino acids: CASSGTGFSYEQYF. The CDR3, as DNA: TGTGCCAGTAGTGGGACAGGGTTCTCCTACGAGCAGTACTTC. Combining the CDR3 with reference TRBV19 and TRBJ2-7 gives the whole variable domain DGGITQSPKYLFRKEGQNVTLSCEQNLNHDAMYWYRQDPGQGLRLIYYSQIVNDFQKGDIAEGYSVSREKKESFPLTVTSAQKNPTAFYLCASSGTGFSYEQYFGPGTRLTVT.

The chain couples TRBV5-1 to TRBJ1-2; 9 nucleotides align to TRBD1. The V and J ends lost 4 bases and 5 bases, in that order; junction bases with no gene match: 12. The CDR3 spans 16 residues. Germline V gene lookup returns CDR1 SGHRS and CDR2 YFSETQ. The CDR3 DNA is TGCGCCAGCAGCCCAACACCGGGACAGGGACCTTATGGCTACACCTTC. Translation: CASSPTPGQGPYGYTF.